This T cell receptor beta chain was obtained from a study of T cells in Graves' hyperthyroidism and ophthalmopathy. Amplification of TCR beta CDR3 regions used RNA as the template. TCR CDR3 regions were first amplified by RT-PCR with HTBI primers. TCRdb independently ran MiXCR on the multiplex PCR reads; one entry per CDR3 protein. Among just over 550,000 distinct CDR3 sequences, 46% were seen once, and the ten largest hold 8.2%. This receptor was identified in a woman younger than 35 with Graves' hyperthyroidism. Sequencing used peripheral blood or thyroid tissue (not recorded which).

CDR3 in amino acids: CASSFPDGSYEQYF. CDR3 bases: TGCGCCAGCAGCTTTCCGGACGGCTCCTACGAGCAGTACTTC. The rearrangement uses TRBV5-1 and TRBJ2-7; D unclear. From germline, CDR1 is SGHRS and CDR2 YFSETQ. The CDR3 runs 14 residues. The V end was cut by 2 bases, the J end by 0 bases, with 9 bases between.